Below, 25 T cell receptor beta chains from the same sample are listed, as sequenced in a study of T cell repertoires in cytomegalovirus infection. TCRdb independently ran MiXCR on the reads; one entry per CDR3 protein. The sample shows roughly 240,000 distinct CDR3 sequences, approximately 7% of them seen only once. What was sequenced was PBMCs. These receptors all come from a human donor in good health (CMV status not recorded). Some clones in this sample may be carry-over from other donors' samples.

This clonotype was observed at least ten times. This chain uses TRBV7-2 with TRBJ1-3; no firm D call. V was trimmed by 2 bases and J by 0 bases, leaving 11 bases between them. Germline assignment: CDR1 SGHTA and CDR2 FQGNSA. The length of the CDR3 is 16 residues. The CDR3 loop is CASSLNLGNSGNTIYF. In nucleotides, the CDR3 is TGTGCCAGCAGCTTAAATTTGGGTAACTCTGGAAACACCATATATTTT.

The table lists this clonotype with many counts. This chain uses TRBV7-8 with TRBJ1-2; D ambiguous. The CDR3 sequence is 13 residues long. CDR1 and CDR2 from the germline V gene are SGHVS and FQNEAQ. V was cut by 4 bases and J by 7 bases, with 13 bases left in between. The CDR3 sequence: CASSSLGGFGYTF. Written as DNA, the CDR3 is TGTGCCAGCAGCTCCCTCGGTGGGTTTGGCTACACCTTC.

This clonotype was found a few times. The chain joins TRBV20-1 to TRBJ2-5; 7 bases are a match to TRBD1. Germline assignment: CDR1 DFQATT and CDR2 SNEGSKA (reference sequence). With V trimmed by 6 bases and J by 1 base, 8 bases remained unmatched. This CDR3 has 14 amino acids. The CDR3 loop is CSAIGRDSQETQYF. The DNA of the CDR3 is TGCAGTGCAATCGGACGGGACAGCCAAGAGACCCAGTACTTC.

This clonotype was counted ten times or more. This chain joins TRBV7-8 and TRBJ1-6; a weak D match, TRBD1 (6 bases). Germline CDR1 reads SGHVS; CDR2 reads FQNEAQ. V was cut by 5 bases and J by 7 bases, with 18 bases left in between. The CDR3 totals 16 residues. DNA of the CDR3: TGTGCCAGCAGCCCGGGTTGGGGGCAGAGGAATTCACCCCTCCACTTT. This gives the protein CASSPGWGQRNSPLHF. Full variable domain (rest looked up from reference TRBV7-8 and TRBJ1-6): GAGVSQSPRYKVAKRGQDVALRCDPISGHVSLFWYQQALGQGPEFLTYFQNEAQLDKSGLPSDRFFAERPEGSVSTLKIQRTQQEDSAVYLCASSPGWGQRNSPLHFGNGTRLTVT.

This clonotype showed up many times. The chain recombines TRBV5-1 with TRBJ1-1; D uncertain. CDR1 SGHRS and CDR2 YFSETQ come from the germline V gene. The V gene lost 4 bases and the J gene lost 5 bases, with 15 bases spanning the gap. The CDR3 length is 14 residues. The CDR3 sequence: CASSVAPFGTEAFF. The CDR3 nucleotides are TGCGCCAGCAGCGTCGCCCCTTTTGGTACTGAAGCTTTCTTT.

This clonotype was counted at least ten times. V and J are TRBV6-1 and TRBJ1-4; 7 bases agree with TRBD1. Trimming removed 7 bases from V and 7 bases from J; junction bases left unmatched: 12. CDR1 and CDR2 from the germline V gene are MNHNS and SASEGT. The CDR3 covers 15 residues. As DNA, the CDR3 is TGTGCCAGCACTCATGGAGGGGGCTCGGCTGAAAAACTGTTTTTT. As protein: CASTHGGGSAEKLFF.

The sample holds many counts of this clonotype. This rearrangement joins TRBV12-3 or TRBV12-4 to TRBJ1-5; D is uncertain. V shed 6 bases and J shed 1 base, with 16 bases lying between them. The CDR3 totals 16 residues. CDR3 residues: CASSPGTDLSNQPQHF. The CDR3 coding sequence is TGTGCCAGCAGCCCAGGAACCGACCTGAGCAATCAGCCCCAGCATTTT.

This clonotype occurred a few times. The V call is TRBV30, the J call TRBJ1-1; 8 nucleotides line up with TRBD1. Losses at the gene ends were 5 bases for V and 0 bases for J; bases not matched to a gene: 8. This CDR3 has 15 residues. Germline CDR1 and CDR2: GTSNPN and SVGIG (reference sequence). The CDR3 bases are TGTGCCTGGCTAGACAGGGGTCTCTTGAACACTGAAGCTTTCTTT. This gives the protein CAWLDRGLLNTEAFF. Combining the CDR3 with reference TRBV30 and TRBJ1-1 gives the whole variable domain SQTIHQWPATLVQPVGSPLSLECTVEGTSNPNLYWYRQAAGRGLQLLFYSVGIGQISSEVPQNLSASRPQDRQFILSSKKLLLSDSGFYLCAWLDRGLLNTEAFFGQGTRLTVV.

This clonotype was counted between two and nine times. This chain uses TRBV4-1 with TRBJ2-5; TRBD2 aligns across 9 bases. Germline trimming cut 1 base from V and 4 bases from J; bases unmatched to any gene: 4. Germline assignment: CDR1 MGHRA and CDR2 YSYEKL. The CDR3 sequence is 15 residues long. DNA for the CDR3: TGCGCCAGCAGCCAAGCGCCGGGACTAGCAGAGACCCAGTACTTC. This gives the protein CASSQAPGLAETQYF.

This clonotype was recorded many times. The chain uses TRBV7-2 and TRBJ2-1; 7 nucleotides match TRBD1. CDR3 size: 11 residues. The V and J ends lost 1 base and 14 bases, in that order; junction bases with no gene match: 2. Germline loops: CDR1 SGHTA, CDR2 FQGNSA. The CDR3 sequence is CASSLDRGKFF. CDR3 nucleotides: TGTGCCAGCAGCTTAGACAGGGGAAAGTTCTTC.

This clonotype was seen repeatedly, ten times or more. The chain has TRBV2 and TRBJ1-6; 7 bases are shared with TRBD1. Germline CDR1 SNHLY, CDR2 FYNNEI. The junction had 8 bases not matched to a gene; V was cut back by 6 bases and J by 9 bases. CDR3 length: 14 amino acids. CDR3 loop: CASRERQGGSPLHF. The DNA for the CDR3 is TGTGCCAGCAGGGAACGACAGGGTGGTTCACCCCTCCACTTT.

This clonotype was counted many times. This chain links TRBV6-2 or TRBV6-3 with TRBJ1-1; TRBD1 aligns across 8 bases. The germline gives CDR1 MNHEY, CDR2 SVGEGT. With 6 bases clipped from V and 1 base from J, the junction kept 7 bases outside the gene matches. The CDR3 has 15 residues. The chain's CDR3 is CASRATGDGNTEAFF. The CDR3 nucleotides read TGTGCCAGCAGGGCGACAGGGGATGGGAACACTGAAGCTTTCTTT.

This clonotype has at least ten counts. This chain links TRBV7-2 with TRBJ2-2; D gene ambiguous. V was cut by 1 base and J by 6 bases, with 6 bases left in between. The CDR3 contains 13 residues. Germline V gives CDR1 SGHTA, CDR2 FQGNSA. The DNA for the CDR3 is TGTGCCAGCAGCTTAGTATTCCCCGGGGAGCTGTTTTTT. Residues: CASSLVFPGELFF.

This clonotype was counted ten times or more. This rearrangement joins TRBV6-5 to TRBJ2-7; 8 bases line up with TRBD1. Germline-derived CDR1 and CDR2 are MNHEY and SVGAGI. The CDR3 loop spans 14 amino acids. V lost 0 bases, J lost 6 bases, and 4 bases stayed unmatched. DNA of the CDR3: TGTGCCAGCAGTTACTCGGAGGACAGGGCCGAGCAGTACTTC. Translating gives CASSYSEDRAEQYF.

This clonotype turned up a few times. The chain carries TRBV20-1 and TRBJ1-3; unclear D gene. Germline V CDR1 and CDR2: DFQATT, SNEGSKA (reference sequence). The CDR3 is made up of 12 amino acids. The V end was cut by 7 bases, the J end by 4 bases, with 11 bases between. The CDR3 reads CSVFQHGNTIYF. As DNA, the CDR3 is TGCAGTGTATTCCAGCACGGAAACACCATATATTTT.

This clonotype was recorded at least ten times. The rearrangement links TRBV6-1 to TRBJ1-5; D gene ambiguous. The CDR3 consists of 15 residues. Germline CDR1 reads MNHNS; CDR2 reads SASEGT. Trimming took 5 bases from V and 3 from J, leaving 14 bases between them. The CDR3 DNA reads TGTGCCAGCAGTTTAAGAGGGCGAGACAATCAGCCCCAGCATTTT. Protein sequence: CASSLRGRDNQPQHF.

This clonotype was counted at least ten times. This sequence joins TRBV19 and TRBJ2-3, with D perhaps given as TRBD1 or TRBD2 (5 bases each). The V gene's germline CDR1 is LNHDA and CDR2 SQIVND (reference sequence). V was trimmed by 2 bases and J by 0 bases, leaving 15 bases between them. The CDR3 contains 17 residues. As DNA, the CDR3 is TGTGCCAGTAGTATAATAAGGGCAGAGGGGAGCACAGATACGCAGTATTTT. Amino acids: CASSIIRAEGSTDTQYF.

Concerning this clonotype: The CDR3 carries no conserved terminal phenylalanine or tryptophan, so it likely arises from a read error. No DNA is shown, since the ends of the CDR3 on it are uncertain; the CDR3 is the one TCRdb lists. This chain joins TRBV6-6 and TRBJ1-4. The CDR3 length is 12 residues, termini included. The germline V gene encodes CDR1 MNHNY and CDR2 SVGAGI (reference sequence). CDR3 in amino acids: CASSSPSGLKSL.

Many counts were recorded for this clonotype. The rearrangement uses TRBV29-1 and TRBJ1-1, with no clear D. The CDR3 is 14 residues long. Germline V gene sequence: CDR1 SQVTM, CDR2 ANQGSEA. With 6 bases removed from V and 4 bases from J, the gap between germline ends came to 18 bases. CDR3 DNA: TGCAGCGTGACTTTCCGCGGTGAAGGCACTGAAGCTTTCTTT. This codes for CSVTFRGEGTEAFF.

In this sample, this clonotype turned up many times. The rearrangement joins TRBV14 to TRBJ1-4; perhaps TRBD1 as D (6 bases). CDR3 length: 15 residues. Trimming removed 0 bases from V and 6 bases from J, with 11 bases in between. Germline V gene sequence: CDR1 SGHDN, CDR2 FVKESK. DNA of the CDR3: TGTGCCAGCAGCCAAGACTGGGGGCAAGATGAAAAACTGTTTTTT. This gives the protein CASSQDWGQDEKLFF.

In this sample, this clonotype turned up many times. The chain is built from TRBV20-1 and TRBJ1-1; D perhaps matches TRBD1 (5 bases). The V gene lost 0 bases and the J gene lost 0 bases, with 14 bases spanning the gap. The CDR3 runs to 16 residues. Germline CDR1 reads DFQATT; CDR2 reads SNEGSKA (reference sequence). The CDR3 loop reads CSARDRLMGLNTEAFF. CDR3 coding DNA: TGCAGTGCTAGAGATAGACTAATGGGGCTGAACACTGAAGCTTTCTTT.

In this sample, this clonotype turned up many times. The chain uses TRBV11-2 and TRBJ1-1; D gene uncertain. The V end lost 2 bases, the J end lost 0 bases, and 10 bases lay between the germline ends. The CDR3 contains 15 residues. Germline CDR1 and CDR2: SGHAT and FQNNGV. CDR3 nucleotide sequence: TGTGCCAGCAGCTTACCCGGCAAGGTGAACACTGAAGCTTTCTTT. It is translated as CASSLPGKVNTEAFF.

This clonotype was seen many times. The J gene is TRBJ2-5, the V gene TRBV7-2, with D tentatively TRBD1 or TRBD2 (5 bases each). The germline V gene encodes CDR1 SGHTA and CDR2 FQGNSA. V was shortened by 4 bases and J by 2 bases, with 14 bases between the two germline ends. This CDR3 comprises 15 residues. In DNA form, the CDR3 reads TGTGCCAGCAGCTCCTCTTGGGGGTTACAAGAGACCCAGTACTTC. Its protein product is CASSSSWGLQETQYF.

This clonotype was observed many times. The chain is built from TRBV6-1 and TRBJ2-1; 7 bases agree with TRBD2. V dropped 6 bases and J dropped 5; count of bases not matched to a gene: 10. This CDR3 region has 15 residues. The germline gives CDR1 MNHNS, CDR2 SASEGT. The CDR3 bases are TGTGCCAGCAGCGTTCAGCGGGGAACTAACAATGAGCAGTTCTTC. Its translation is CASSVQRGTNNEQFF.

At least ten counts were recorded for this clonotype. The chain links TRBV12-3 or TRBV12-4 to TRBJ1-6; D gene uncertain. The V gene lost 1 base and the J gene lost 6 bases, with 10 bases spanning the gap. The CDR3 is 15 amino acids. The CDR3 DNA sequence: TGTGCCAGCAGTTTAGGAGGGAGTGGTAATTCACCCCTCCACTTT. Translating gives CASSLGGSGNSPLHF.